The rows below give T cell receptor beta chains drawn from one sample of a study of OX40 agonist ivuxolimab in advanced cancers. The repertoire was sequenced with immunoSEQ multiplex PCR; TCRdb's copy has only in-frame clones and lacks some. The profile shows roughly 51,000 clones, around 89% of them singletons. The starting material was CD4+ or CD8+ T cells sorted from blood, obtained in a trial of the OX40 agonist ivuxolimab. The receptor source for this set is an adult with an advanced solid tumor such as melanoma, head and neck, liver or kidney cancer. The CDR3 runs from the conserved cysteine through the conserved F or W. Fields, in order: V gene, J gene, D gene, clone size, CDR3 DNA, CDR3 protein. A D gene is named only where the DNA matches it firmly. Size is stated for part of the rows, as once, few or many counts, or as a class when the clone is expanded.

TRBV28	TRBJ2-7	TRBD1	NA	TGTGCCAGCAGTGGACAGGGCTACGAGCAGTACTTC	CASSGQGYEQYF
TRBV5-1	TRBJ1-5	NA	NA	TGCGCCAGCAGCTTGACGGGGGGGAATCAGCCCCAGCATTTT	CASSLTGGNQPQHF
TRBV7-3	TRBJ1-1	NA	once	TGTGCCAGCAGCCTCGGGGGCGGGAACACTGAAGCTTTCTTT	CASSLGGGNTEAFF
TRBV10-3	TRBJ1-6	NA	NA	TGTGCCATCAGTGACCGGGACTTTAATAATTCACCCCTCCACTTT	CAISDRDFNNSPLHF
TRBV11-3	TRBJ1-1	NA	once	TGTGCCAGCAGCTTAGGGGAGAACACTGAAGCTTTCTTT	CASSLGENTEAFF
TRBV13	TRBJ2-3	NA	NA	TGTGCCAGCAGCTATCGGTCCCGTCGGGATACGCAGTATTTT	CASSYRSRRDTQYF
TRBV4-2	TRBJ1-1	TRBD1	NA	TGTGCCAGCAGCCACTCGACAGGGGGCGTGTCGGCTGAAGCTTTCTTT	CASSHSTGGVSAEAFF
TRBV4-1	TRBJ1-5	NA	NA	TGCGCCAGCAGCCAAGATGGGGGAATGGGCAATCAGCCCCAGCATTTT	CASSQDGGMGNQPQHF
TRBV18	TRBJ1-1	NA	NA	TGTGCCAGCTCACCTACCCTGGTCAGGGGAGGTAGTGGAAACACTGAAGCTTTCTTT	CASSPTLVRGGSGNTEAFF
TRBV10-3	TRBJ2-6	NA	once	TGTGCCGCCTCCAGGGGTTCTGGGGCCAACGTCCTGACTTTC	CAASRGSGANVLTF
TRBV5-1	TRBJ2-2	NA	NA	TGCGCCAGCAGCTTCAGGGGCGCCTTTTTCAACACCGGGGAGCTGTTTTTT	CASSFRGAFFNTGELFF
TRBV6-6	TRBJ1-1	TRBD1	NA	TGTGCCAGCAGTTATGACAGGGGATACACTGAAGCTTTCTTT	CASSYDRGYTEAFF
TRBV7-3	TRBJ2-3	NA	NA	TGTGCCAGCAGCTTAGGATCTACGGGTACAGATACGCAGTATTTT	CASSLGSTGTDTQYF
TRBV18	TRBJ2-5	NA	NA	TGTGCCAGCTCACCTGGAGAGAAAGAGACCCAGTACTTC	CASSPGEKETQYF
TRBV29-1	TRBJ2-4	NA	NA	TGCAGCGCCAAGGGCACAGGGGCCAAAAACATTCAGTACTTC	CSAKGTGAKNIQYF
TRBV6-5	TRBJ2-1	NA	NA	TGTGCCAGCAGTTCTCAGCGCAATGAGCAGTTCTTC	CASSSQRNEQFF
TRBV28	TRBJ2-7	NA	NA	TGTGCCAGCAGTTTAGAGGACCGATCGCTATATTACTTC	CASSLEDRSLYYF
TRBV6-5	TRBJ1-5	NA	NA	TGTGCCAGCAGTTACCCCCAGTCAGATCAGCCCCAGCATTTT	CASSYPQSDQPQHF
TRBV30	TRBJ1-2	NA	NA	TGTGCCTGGAGTATGGGGGGCTATAATGGCTACACCTTC	CAWSMGGYNGYTF
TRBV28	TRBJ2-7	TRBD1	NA	TGTGCCAGCAGTTCAGGGGGCGGGCGATACGAGCAGTACTTC	CASSSGGGRYEQYF
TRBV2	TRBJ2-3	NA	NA	TGTGCCAGCGGCGACAGGGGAGGGGGAGATACGCAGTATTTT	CASGDRGGGDTQYF
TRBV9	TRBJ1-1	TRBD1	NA	TGTGCCAGCAGCGGGTCAGGCGGGGACAGGGCCAGTGAAGCTTTCTTT	CASSGSGGDRASEAFF
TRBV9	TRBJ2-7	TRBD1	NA	TGTGCCAGCAGCTTCGACTCGGGACAGCTCTACGAGCAGTACTTC	CASSFDSGQLYEQYF
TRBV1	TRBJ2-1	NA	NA	TGCACCAGACGGACTAGCGGTTATGAGCAGTTCTTC	CTRRTSGYEQFF
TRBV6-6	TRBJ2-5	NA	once	TGTGCCAGCAGTTACGGTGAGCTACAAGAGACCCAGTACTTC	CASSYGELQETQYF
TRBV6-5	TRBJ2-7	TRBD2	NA	TGTGCCAGCAGTTACTCCGGGGGGGGGTCCCCCTACGAGCAGTACTTC	CASSYSGGGSPYEQYF
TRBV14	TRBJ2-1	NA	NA	TGTGCCAGCAGCCAAAACGGGTTGGCGGGCGAGCAGTTCTTC	CASSQNGLAGEQFF
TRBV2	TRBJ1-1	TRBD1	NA	TGTGCCAGCAGTGTGACGACAGGGTCAACTGAAGCTTTCTTT	CASSVTTGSTEAFF
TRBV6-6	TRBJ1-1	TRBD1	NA	TGTGCCAGCAGTTACGCCGGACAGGGGAACACTGAAGCTTTCTTT	CASSYAGQGNTEAFF
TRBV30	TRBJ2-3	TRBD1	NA	TGTGCCTGTCCGGACAGGATCGCAGATACGCAGTATTTT	CACPDRIADTQYF
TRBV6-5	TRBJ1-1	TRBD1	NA	TGTGCCAGCAGTTACACCCAGGGGGCAACGGAAGAAGCTTTCTTT	CASSYTQGATEEAFF
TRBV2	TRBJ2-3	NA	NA	TGTGCCAGCAGGGTACGAGGAGGGACTAGCACAGATACGCAGTATTTT	CASRVRGGTSTDTQYF
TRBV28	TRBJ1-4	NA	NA	TGTGCCAGCGGGGGTTCAGCCTCCGAAAAACTGTTTTTT	CASGGSASEKLFF
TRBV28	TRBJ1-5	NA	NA	TGTGCCAGCAGACTGAGAGGACAGCCCCAGCATTTT	CASRLRGQPQHF
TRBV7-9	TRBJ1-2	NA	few	TGTGCCAGCAGCTTAGTGGACTATGGCTACACCTTC	CASSLVDYGYTF
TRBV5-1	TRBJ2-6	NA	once	TGCGCCTGCTCCGAGGGCTTTGGAGGGGCCAACGTCCTGACTTTC	CACSEGFGGANVLTF
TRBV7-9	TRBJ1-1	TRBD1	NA	TGTGCCAGCAGCTTCGGGACAGCGAACACTGAAGCTTTCTTT	CASSFGTANTEAFF
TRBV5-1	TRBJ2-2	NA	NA	TGCGCCAGCAGCTTGGATGGGGATACCGGGGAGCTGTTTTTT	CASSLDGDTGELFF
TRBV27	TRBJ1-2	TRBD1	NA	TGTGCCAGCAGTTTAGGACAGGGGGGGGGTGGCTACACCTTC	CASSLGQGGGGYTF
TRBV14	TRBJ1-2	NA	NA	TGTGCCAGCAGCCCGGGATTTTATGGCTACACCTTC	CASSPGFYGYTF
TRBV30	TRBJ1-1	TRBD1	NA	TGTGCCTGGAGCGCGACAGGGGACACTGAAGCTTTCTTT	CAWSATGDTEAFF
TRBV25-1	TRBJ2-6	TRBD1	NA	TGTGCCAGCAGTGAATTAGGGGGCGCGCCCGGGGCCAACGTCCTGACTTTC	CASSELGGAPGANVLTF
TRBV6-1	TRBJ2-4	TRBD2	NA	TGTGCCAGCACTGAAAGGAGTTTGGGACTAGCGGGAGGGCCGGCCAAAAACATTCAGTACTTC	CASTERSLGLAGGPAKNIQYF
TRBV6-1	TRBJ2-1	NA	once	TGTGCCAGCAGTGAATCAGGGTGGGGACTCCCGGGGAATGAGCAGTTCTTC	CASSESGWGLPGNEQFF
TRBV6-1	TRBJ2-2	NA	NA	TGTGCCAGCAGCCGGGACCAGATAGCCGGGGAGCTGTTTTTT	CASSRDQIAGELFF
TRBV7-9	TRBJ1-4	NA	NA	TGTGCCAGCAGCCTCTCAGGGGCGGACTATGAAAAACTGTTTTTT	CASSLSGADYEKLFF
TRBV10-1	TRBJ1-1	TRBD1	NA	TGCGCCAGCTCTTCTTCACAGGGGACTGAAGCTTTCTTT	CASSSSQGTEAFF
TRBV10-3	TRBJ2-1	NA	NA	TGTGCCATCACGGCAGCCCCGGGGTACAATGAGCAGTTCTTC	CAITAAPGYNEQFF
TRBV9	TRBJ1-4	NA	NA	TGTGCCAGCAGCCCCGGACGGAAACTCAATGAAAAACTGTTTTTT	CASSPGRKLNEKLFF
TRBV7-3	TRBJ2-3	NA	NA	TGTGCCAGCAGCTTAACGGGAAGTAGCGGTAGCACAGATACGCAGTATTTT	CASSLTGSSGSTDTQYF
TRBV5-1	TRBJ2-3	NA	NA	TGCGCCAGCAGCGCGACCTCCACAGATACGCAGTATTTT	CASSATSTDTQYF
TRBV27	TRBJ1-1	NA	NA	TGTGCCAGCAGTTTAATGGGGGGAGGGAACACTGAAGCTTTCTTT	CASSLMGGGNTEAFF
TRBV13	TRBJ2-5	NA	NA	TGTGCCAGCAGCCGAACACCGGGGAAAGAGACCCAGTACTTC	CASSRTPGKETQYF
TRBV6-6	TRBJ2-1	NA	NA	TGTGCCAGCAGGGATAACTCCTACAATGAGCAGTTCTTC	CASRDNSYNEQFF
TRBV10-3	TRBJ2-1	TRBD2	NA	TGTGCCATCAGTGATAAGAGCGGGGGGACCTACAATGAGCAGTTCTTC	CAISDKSGGTYNEQFF
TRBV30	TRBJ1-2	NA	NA	TGTGCCTGGAGTGTGAGCAGGCTTAGCTATGGCTACACCTTC	CAWSVSRLSYGYTF
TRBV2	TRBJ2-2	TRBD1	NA	TGTGCCAGCAGTGGAACAGACAGGGGGTTCAGGGGCACCGGGGAGCTGTTTTTT	CASSGTDRGFRGTGELFF
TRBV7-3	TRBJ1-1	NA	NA	TGTGCCAGCAGCTTAAGACAAGGAGGTGAAGCTTTCTTT	CASSLRQGGEAFF
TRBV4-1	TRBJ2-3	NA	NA	TGCGCCAGCAGCCAATTTCATGGGGCAGATACGCAGTATTTT	CASSQFHGADTQYF
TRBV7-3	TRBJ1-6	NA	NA	TGTGCCAGCAGCCTCGACGCAATGGGGTCACCCCTCCACTTT	CASSLDAMGSPLHF